This TCR beta chain was sequenced during a study of TET2 disruption in CD19-targeted CAR T cells. By frequency, this clone registers large (0.1 to 1%). The CDR3 end lies 3 residues beyond the end of the read and is filled in from the germline J gene. Sample treatment: autologous CTL019 cells: CD19 CAR with 4-1BB and CD3 zeta domains. A CD19 CAR with TCR zeta and 4-1BB domains was used. Clones were read by immunoSEQ multiplex PCR, and TCRdb kept only the in-frame ones, dropping some. The sample's table shows 350 to 500 clones. Per germline, CDR1 SEHNR and CDR2 FQNEAQ (reference sequence). V lost 1 base and J lost 0, with 9 bases in between. This CDR3 has 15 amino acids.

This chain uses TRBV7-9 with TRBJ1-1, with D possibly TRBD1 on 6 matching bases. This clonotype originated in a man between 65 and 85 years old with chronic lymphocytic leukemia. The source material was peripheral blood, sampled from a patient treated with CD19 CAR T cells. CDR3 sequence reads: CASSLVAGVNTEAFF. The sequenced part of the CDR3 DNA is TGTGCCAGCAGCTTAGTCGCAGGGGTGAACACTGAA.